A single sample is the source of the 17 T cell receptor beta chains below, sequenced in a study of blood T cell repertoires in COVID-19. The table came from immunoSEQ multiplex PCR; TCRdb's copy has only in-frame clones and leaves some out. The data contain about 220,000 clones, 82% of them singletons. Sequencing was done on a sample of PBMCs or T cells enriched from blood (not recorded which). All receptors derive from a woman aged 55 to 70 who had recovered from COVID-19.

The chain uses TRBV6-5 and TRBJ1-5; D is unresolved. The CDR3 runs to 15 residues. The ends were cut back, 0 bases at V and 4 bases at J, with 10 bases in the middle. Germline V gene lookup returns CDR1 MNHEY and CDR2 SVGAGI. The CDR3 nucleotides read TGTGCCAGCAGTTACTCCCGCGAGCCAAATCAGCCCCAGCATTTT. Its protein is CASSYSREPNQPQHF.

V gene TRBV27 combines with J gene TRBJ1-1; TRBD1 is a possible D gene (5 bases). Germline loops: CDR1 MNHEY, CDR2 SMNVEV (reference sequence). The CDR3 has 15 residues. Trimming left V 4 bases short and J 4 bases short, with 16 bases between. Here the CDR3 DNA reads TGTGCCAGCAGTTGGGGCGGGACTCAGGGCACTGAAGCTTTCTTT. Residues: CASSWGGTQGTEAFF.

This clone appeared a few times. The chain links TRBV5-5 to TRBJ1-2; D unclear. Trimming removed 3 bases at V and 4 bases at J, with 13 bases between. This CDR3 is built from 14 residues. Germline V lookup: CDR1 SGHKS, CDR2 YYEKEE (reference sequence). Here the CDR3 DNA reads TGTGCCAGCAGCTCAACTCAGGAGGGCTATGGCTACACCTTC. Protein product: CASSSTQEGYGYTF.

The CDR3 nucleotides read TGTGCCAGCATACTACAGGGAGCGGATACGCAGTATTTT. Its protein is CASILQGADTQYF. This chain links TRBV5-6 with TRBJ2-3; TRBD1 is a possible D gene (6 bases). The length of the CDR3 is 13 residues. V lost 6 bases and J lost 6, with 14 bases in between. In germline, CDR1 is SGHDT, CDR2 YYEEEE.

The chain couples TRBV19 to TRBJ1-2; tentatively, D is TRBD1 (6 bases). Germline loops: CDR1 LNHDA, CDR2 SQIVND (reference sequence). Trimming shortened V by 3 bases and J by 3 bases, and 11 bases separated the two germline ends. This CDR3 is built from 14 residues. CDR3 region: CASSIGRGDYGYTF. The DNA for the CDR3 is TGTGCCAGTAGTATCGGCAGGGGCGACTATGGCTACACCTTC.

V and J are TRBV10-3 and TRBJ1-1, with TRBD1 matching 7 bases. CDR1 ENHRY and CDR2 SYGVKD come from the germline V gene. J lost 3 bases, V lost 6 bases, and 7 bases had no gene match. The CDR3 sequence is 14 residues long. The CDR3 coding sequence is TGTGCCATCAGCAATACAGGGGCGGACACTGAAGCTTTCTTT. Its translation is CAISNTGADTEAFF.

The sample holds a few counts of this clone. V is TRBV5-6 and J is TRBJ1-5; possibly TRBD1 for D (6 bases). Trimming cost V 5 bases and J 7 bases, with 16 bases left between them. The CDR3 contains 14 residues. The V gene's germline CDR1 is SGHDT and CDR2 YYEEEE. The DNA for the CDR3 is TGTGCCAGCAGGATCCAGGGGTTTGGACAGCCCCAGCATTTT. Amino acid sequence: CASRIQGFGQPQHF.

J is TRBJ1-1 and V is TRBV5-1; 9 bases are a match to TRBD1. Trimming at V came to 2 bases and at J to 6 bases, leaving 5 bases not matched to a gene. Germline loops: CDR1 SGHRS, CDR2 YFSETQ. The CDR3 runs to 14 residues. This chain's CDR3 is CASSFTGGRAEAFF. The CDR3 bases are TGCGCCAGCAGCTTCACAGGGGGCAGGGCTGAAGCTTTCTTT. The full variable domain, its missing parts supplied by reference TRBV5-1 and TRBJ1-1, is KAGVTQTPRYLIKTRGQQVTLSCSPISGHRSVSWYQQTPGQGLQFLFEYFSETQRNKGNFPGRFSGRQFSNSRSEMNVSTLELGDSALYLCASSFTGGRAEAFFGQGTRLTVV.

This clone showed up just once. The V gene is TRBV7-6, the J gene TRBJ2-1, with TRBD2 matching 9 bases. The CDR3 spans 16 residues. V lost 4 bases, J lost 3 bases, and 7 bases stayed unmatched. Per germline, CDR1 SGHVS and CDR2 FNYEAQ. CDR3 sequence reads: CASSSIAGVGYNEQFF. CDR3 in DNA: TGTGCCAGCAGCTCTATAGCGGGGGTAGGCTACAATGAGCAGTTCTTC.

The chain joins TRBV9 to TRBJ2-7, with TRBD2 as a possible D gene (6 bases). Trimming left V 3 bases short and J 4 bases short, with 14 bases between. CDR1 is SGDLS, CDR2 YYNGEE, per germline. The CDR3 spans 14 residues. For the CDR3, the DNA is TGTGCCAGCAGCGCGTCGGGAGTCGGATACGAGCAGTACTTC. Amino acids: CASSASGVGYEQYF.

This clone was counted once. The J gene is TRBJ1-3, the V gene TRBV13, with 8 positions matching TRBD1. The trim removed 5 bases at V and 2 bases at J, leaving 8 bases unmatched. The CDR3 length is 16 residues. Per germline, CDR1 PRHDT and CDR2 FYEKMQ (reference sequence). CDR3 residues: CASSPFVQGAGNTIYF. DNA of the CDR3: TGTGCCAGCAGCCCGTTTGTACAGGGGGCTGGAAACACCATATATTTT.

The chain employs TRBV19 and TRBJ2-5; no clear D gene. The CDR3 is 14 residues long. With 2 bases removed from V and 0 bases from J, the gap between germline ends came to 7 bases. Germline CDR1 is LNHDA and CDR2 is SQIVND (reference sequence). CDR3 bases: TGTGCCAGTAGTATAACACAGTACCAAGAGACCCAGTACTTC. This gives the protein CASSITQYQETQYF.

This clone was observed a few times. The gene calls are TRBV2 and TRBJ1-1; D perhaps matches TRBD1 (5 bases). The CDR3 contains 12 residues. Germline CDR1 and CDR2: SNHLY and FYNNEI. Trimming shortened V by 7 bases and J by 4 bases, and 10 bases separated the two germline ends. The CDR3 nucleotides are TGTGCCAGCACTCAGGGCGGCACTGAAGCTTTCTTT. Translating it yields CASTQGGTEAFF.

This clone was counted between two and nine times. This sample includes further DNA sequences coding for the same CDR3. The chain has TRBV27 and TRBJ1-5; a weak D match, TRBD1 (6 bases). This CDR3 has 13 amino acids. With 6 bases removed from V and 6 bases from J, the gap between germline ends came to 12 bases. Germline CDR1 reads MNHEY; CDR2 reads SMNVEV (reference sequence). Here the CDR3 reads CASSYREGQPQHF. CDR3 nucleotides: TGTGCCAGCAGCTACAGGGAGGGTCAGCCCCAGCATTTT.

This clone was counted a few times. CDR3: CASSPPWRDDTEAFF. The CDR3 DNA sequence: TGTGCCAGCAGCCCCCCGTGGAGGGACGACACTGAAGCTTTCTTT. V is TRBV11-2 and J is TRBJ1-1, with D possibly matching TRBD1 (5 bases). Germline loops: CDR1 SGHAT, CDR2 FQNNGV. V was clipped by 5 bases and J by 3 bases, with 16 bases between them. CDR3 length equals 15 residues.

This clone was seen more than once but under ten times. The chain is built from TRBV7-7 and TRBJ1-1; a possible D gene is TRBD1 (6 bases). The CDR3 is 13 residues long. V lost 6 bases, J lost 2 bases, and 10 bases lay in between. Per germline, CDR1 SSHAT and CDR2 FNYEAQ (reference sequence). CDR3 in DNA: TGTGCCAGCAGTAGACAGGAAAACACTGAAGCTTTCTTT. Its protein is CASSRQENTEAFF.

The rearrangement links TRBV11-2 to TRBJ2-1; 10 bases are shared with TRBD2. Germline loops: CDR1 SGHAT, CDR2 FQNNGV. The J segment lost 10 bases and the V segment lost 5 bases, leaving 14 bases of the junction unmatched. This CDR3 is built from 16 residues. The CDR3 DNA reads TGTGCCAGCAGCCCGGGGGCTAGCGGGAGCCCTAGGGAGCAGTTCTTC. It encodes CASSPGASGSPREQFF.